The rows below give T cell receptor beta chains drawn from one sample of a study of blood T cell repertoires in COVID-19. Assay used: immunoSEQ multiplex PCR; TCRdb lists only in-frame clones, some missing. There are about 130,000 clones in the sample; approximately 85% occur only once, and 4.3% lies in the top ten. Sequenced: peripheral blood. The source of these receptors is a human donor in a cohort sampled during active COVID-19. The CDR3 runs from the conserved cysteine through the conserved F or W. D genes are given only for firm matches. Size values are once, few and many counts, or a class for expanded clones, and some rows have none.

V gene	clone size	D gene	J gene	CDR3 DNA	CDR3 protein
TRBV9	-	-	TRBJ1-2	TGTGCCAGCAGCGTCGAACCCAGGGGTGCGTATGGCTACACCTTC	CASSVEPRGAYGYTF
TRBV5-4	few	-	TRBJ1-2	TGTGCCAGCAGCTTGGACGGCTATGGCTACACCTTC	CASSLDGYGYTF
TRBV5-1	-	TRBD2	TRBJ2-5	TGCGCCAGCAGCACCGGACTAGCGGGACTAGAGACCCAGTACTTC	CASSTGLAGLETQYF
TRBV6-5	-	-	TRBJ2-1	TGTGCCAGCAGTTCCCCGGGGATTGAGCAGTTCTTC	CASSSPGIEQFF
TRBV19	-	-	TRBJ2-5	TGTGCCAGTAGTATAGACGGGGGTATAGAGACCCAGTACTTC	CASSIDGGIETQYF
TRBV23-1	-	TRBD1	TRBJ1-4	TGCGCCAGCGGAGACTCGACAGGGAGTAATGAAAAACTGTTTTTT	CASGDSTGSNEKLFF
TRBV3-1/TRBV3-2	few	TRBD1	TRBJ1-6	TGTGCCAGCAGCGCAGGGACAGGCAAAAATTCACCCCTCCACTTT	CASSAGTGKNSPLHF
TRBV14	-	TRBD1	TRBJ1-1	TGTGCCAGCAGCCGTAGGACAGGGGGCAGGGACACTGAAGCTTTCTTT	CASSRRTGGRDTEAFF
TRBV7-2	-	TRBD1	TRBJ1-4	TGTGCCAGCAGCTTAGCGCCGGGCGGGACAGGGGATGAAAAACTGTTTTTT	CASSLAPGGTGDEKLFF
TRBV9	-	-	TRBJ2-3	TGTGCCAGCAGCGCCGGGACTGCAGCTAGCACAGATACGCAGTATTTT	CASSAGTAASTDTQYF
TRBV6-5	-	-	TRBJ2-6	TGTGCCAGCAGAGGGGTCGGGGCCAACGTCCTGACTTTC	CASRGVGANVLTF
TRBV14	-	-	TRBJ1-4	TGTGCCAGCAGCCAAGGACAGGCAACTAATGAAAAACTGTTTTTT	CASSQGQATNEKLFF
TRBV6-1	-	TRBD2	TRBJ2-3	TGTGCCAGCAGTGAACTACTAGCGGGGGGCCTGGGCACAGATACGCAGTATTTT	CASSELLAGGLGTDTQYF
TRBV27	few	TRBD2	TRBJ2-2	TGTGCCAGCAGGGTGGCTAGCGGGACTACCGGGGAGCTGTTTTTT	CASRVASGTTGELFF
TRBV19	-	TRBD1	TRBJ1-2	TGTGCCAGCTACCTACAGGGGTCGGCCTATGGCTACACCTTC	CASYLQGSAYGYTF
TRBV11-3	-	-	TRBJ1-1	TGTGCCAGCAGCCCGCGGGCCCGGACGGGGAAAAACACTGAAGCTTTCTTT	CASSPRARTGKNTEAFF
TRBV3-1/TRBV3-2	-	TRBD2	TRBJ2-1	TGTGCCAGCAGCCAAGATAGTAGCGGGAGCTCCTACAATGAGCAGTTCTTC	CASSQDSSGSSYNEQFF
TRBV4-3	-	-	TRBJ2-6	TGCGCCAGCAGCCAAGAGATCTATGGGGCCAACGTCCTGACTTTC	CASSQEIYGANVLTF
TRBV5-1	-	TRBD2	TRBJ2-5	TGCGCCAGCAGGACTAGCGGGAGTTCAGAGACCCAGTACTTC	CASRTSGSSETQYF
TRBV5-1	-	-	TRBJ2-7	TGCGCCAGCAGCTTTGGTCCGACTGCTAGCTCCTACGAGCAGTACTTC	CASSFGPTASSYEQYF
TRBV6-1	-	-	TRBJ2-5	TGTGCCAGCACCGAAGCTCGCCGCGGGGTGATCCAAGAGACCCAGTACTTC	CASTEARRGVIQETQYF
TRBV7-2	once	-	TRBJ2-7	TGTGCCAGCAGCTTAATACAACAGGTTCCCTCCTACGAGCAGTACTTC	CASSLIQQVPSYEQYF
TRBV6-6	-	-	TRBJ1-1	TGTGCCAGCAGTTACTCGACGGGGGGGACTGAAGCTTTCTTT	CASSYSTGGTEAFF
TRBV9	-	TRBD2	TRBJ2-5	TGTGCCAGCAGTGTAGCGGGCCAAACGGGGGAGACCCAGTACTTC	CASSVAGQTGETQYF
TRBV6-1	-	-	TRBJ1-2	TGTGCCAGCAGTGAGAAACAGAGCTATGGCTACACCTTC	CASSEKQSYGYTF
TRBV7-9	-	TRBD2	TRBJ2-3	TGTGCCAGCAGCCCTCCCATCCGGGGGGAGAGCACAGATACGCAGTATTTT	CASSPPIRGESTDTQYF
TRBV9	-	-	TRBJ2-5	TGTGCCAGCAGCGTTTTGGGGGGGCCGCAAGAGACCCAGTACTTC	CASSVLGGPQETQYF
TRBV5-4	-	-	TRBJ2-2	TGTGCCAGCAGCCTACGACTAGGTGGGGGAACCGGGGAGCTGTTTTTT	CASSLRLGGGTGELFF
TRBV7-9	once	TRBD2	TRBJ2-1	TGTGCCAGCACCTCGAACACGATAGCGGGGGGGCAACTTTGGAGGAATGAGCAGTTCTTC	CASTSNTIAGGQLWRNEQFF
TRBV18	-	-	TRBJ1-2	TGTGCCAGCTCAGAGGGACTGTATGATGGCTACACCTTC	CASSEGLYDGYTF
TRBV10-2	-	-	TRBJ2-1	TGCGCCAGCAGTGCTCTAGGCTCCTACAATGAGCAGTTCTTC	CASSALGSYNEQFF
TRBV5-5	-	-	TRBJ2-7	TGTGCCAGCAGCCTGGCTATCTACGAGCAGTACTTC	CASSLAIYEQYF
TRBV27	-	-	TRBJ1-4	TGTGCCAGCAGTTTATCGTGGCGGTTTAATGAAAAACTGTTTTTT	CASSLSWRFNEKLFF
TRBV11-2	-	TRBD1	TRBJ2-1	TGTGCCAGCAACTACGGTCCGGACAGGGTCAATGAGCAGTTCTTC	CASNYGPDRVNEQFF
TRBV9	-	-	TRBJ2-3	TGTGCCAGCACCCCCGGGTTGGGAGGTACGCAGTATTTT	CASTPGLGGTQYF
TRBV18	-	-	TRBJ1-6	TGTGCCAGCTCACCGACAGCTGATTCACCCCTCCACTTT	CASSPTADSPLHF
TRBV19	-	-	TRBJ1-3	TGTGCCAGTATCGGGGGAGATACTGGAAACACCATATATTTT	CASIGGDTGNTIYF
TRBV7-2	few	TRBD1	TRBJ2-3	TGTGCCAGCAGCCCGGACAGGGGTAAAGCAGATACGCAGTATTTT	CASSPDRGKADTQYF
TRBV29-1	-	-	TRBJ2-2	TGCAGCGTTGTTTTCGGGGCGAACACCGGGGAGCTGTTTTTT	CSVVFGANTGELFF
TRBV5-1	-	-	TRBJ1-3	TGCGCCAGCAGTCAGGATGGGACAGGAAACACCATATATTTT	CASSQDGTGNTIYF
TRBV11-3	-	TRBD2	TRBJ2-5	TGTGCCAGCAGCAGCGAATTTAGCGGGAGGCAGGAGACCCAGTACTTC	CASSSEFSGRQETQYF
TRBV7-3	-	-	TRBJ2-3	TGTGCCAGCAGCTCGTCCGGCACAGATACGCAGTATTTT	CASSSSGTDTQYF
TRBV11-2	-	TRBD1	TRBJ1-2	TGTGCCAGCAGCCGAGTTAGGGACAGGGGGTTTCATGGCTACACCTTC	CASSRVRDRGFHGYTF
TRBV7-2	once	-	TRBJ1-3	TGTGCCAGCAGCTTAGGAGGGGGGGCTGGAAACACCATATATTTT	CASSLGGGAGNTIYF
TRBV14	-	TRBD2	TRBJ2-3	TGTGCCAGCAGCCAATCCGGGACTAGCGGTACAGATACGCAGTATTTT	CASSQSGTSGTDTQYF
TRBV25-1	-	-	TRBJ1-1	TGTGCCAGCACCACTTGGGGACACTCGAACACTGAAGCTTTCTTT	CASTTWGHSNTEAFF
TRBV12-5	-	-	TRBJ1-1	TGTGCTAGTGCAACCGGGGGGACCGGCGCTGAAGCTTTCTTT	CASATGGTGAEAFF